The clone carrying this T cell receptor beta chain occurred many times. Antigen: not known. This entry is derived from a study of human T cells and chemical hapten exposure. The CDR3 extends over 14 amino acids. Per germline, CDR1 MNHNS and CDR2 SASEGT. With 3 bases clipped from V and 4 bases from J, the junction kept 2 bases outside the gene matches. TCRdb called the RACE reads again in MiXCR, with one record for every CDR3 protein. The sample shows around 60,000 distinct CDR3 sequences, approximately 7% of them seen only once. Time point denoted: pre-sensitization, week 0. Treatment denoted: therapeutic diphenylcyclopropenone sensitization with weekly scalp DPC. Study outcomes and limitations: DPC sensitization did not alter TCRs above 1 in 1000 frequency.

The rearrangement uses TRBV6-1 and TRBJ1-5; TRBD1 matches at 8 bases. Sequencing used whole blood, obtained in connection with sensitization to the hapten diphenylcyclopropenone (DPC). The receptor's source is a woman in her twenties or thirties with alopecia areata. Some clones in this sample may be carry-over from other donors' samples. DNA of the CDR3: TGTGCCAGCAGTGATAACAGGGGGAATCAGCCCCAGCATTTT. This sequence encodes CASSDNRGNQPQHF.